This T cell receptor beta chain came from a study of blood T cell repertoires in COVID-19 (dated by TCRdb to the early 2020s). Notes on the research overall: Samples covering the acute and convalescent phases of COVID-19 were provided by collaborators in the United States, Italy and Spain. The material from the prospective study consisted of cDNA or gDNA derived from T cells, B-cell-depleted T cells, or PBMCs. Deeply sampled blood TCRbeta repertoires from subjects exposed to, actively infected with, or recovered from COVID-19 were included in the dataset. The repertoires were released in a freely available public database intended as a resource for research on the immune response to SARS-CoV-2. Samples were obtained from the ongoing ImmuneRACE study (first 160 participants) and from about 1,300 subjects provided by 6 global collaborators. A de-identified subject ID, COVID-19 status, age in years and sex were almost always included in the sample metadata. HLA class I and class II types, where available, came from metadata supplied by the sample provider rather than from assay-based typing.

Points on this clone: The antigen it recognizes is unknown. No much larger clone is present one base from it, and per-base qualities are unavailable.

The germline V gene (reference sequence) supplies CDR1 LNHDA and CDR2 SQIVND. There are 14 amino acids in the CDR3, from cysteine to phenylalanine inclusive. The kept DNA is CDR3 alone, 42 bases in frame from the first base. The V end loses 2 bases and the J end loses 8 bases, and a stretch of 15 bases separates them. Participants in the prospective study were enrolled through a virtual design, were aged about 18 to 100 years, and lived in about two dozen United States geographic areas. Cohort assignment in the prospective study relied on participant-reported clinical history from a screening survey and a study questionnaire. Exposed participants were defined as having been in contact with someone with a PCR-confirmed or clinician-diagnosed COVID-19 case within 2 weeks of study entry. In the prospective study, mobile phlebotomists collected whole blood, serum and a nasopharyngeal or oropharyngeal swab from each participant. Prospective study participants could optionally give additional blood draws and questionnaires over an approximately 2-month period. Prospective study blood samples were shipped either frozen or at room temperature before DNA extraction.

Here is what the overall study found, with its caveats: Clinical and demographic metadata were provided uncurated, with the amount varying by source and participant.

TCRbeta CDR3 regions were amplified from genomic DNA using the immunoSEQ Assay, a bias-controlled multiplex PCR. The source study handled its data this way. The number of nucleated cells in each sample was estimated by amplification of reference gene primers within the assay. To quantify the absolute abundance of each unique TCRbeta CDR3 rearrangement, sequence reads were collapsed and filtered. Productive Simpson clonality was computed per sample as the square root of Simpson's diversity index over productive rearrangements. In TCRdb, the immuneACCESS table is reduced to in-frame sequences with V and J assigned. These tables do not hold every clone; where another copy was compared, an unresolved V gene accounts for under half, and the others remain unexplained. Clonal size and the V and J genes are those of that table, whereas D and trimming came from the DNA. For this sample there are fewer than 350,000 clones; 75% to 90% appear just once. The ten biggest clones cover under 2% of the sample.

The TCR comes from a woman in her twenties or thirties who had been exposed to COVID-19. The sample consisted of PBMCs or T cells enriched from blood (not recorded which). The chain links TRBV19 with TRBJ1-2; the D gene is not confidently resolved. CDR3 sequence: CASSIPGETVGYTF. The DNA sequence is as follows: TGTGCCAGTAGTATACCGGGAGAAACTGTGGGCTACACCTTC. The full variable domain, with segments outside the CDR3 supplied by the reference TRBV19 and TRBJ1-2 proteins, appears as DGGITQSPKYLFRKEGQNVTLSCEQNLNHDAMYWYRQDPGQGLRLIYYSQIVNDFQKGDIAEGYSVSREKKESFPLTVTSAQKNPTAFYLCASSIPGETVGYTFGSGTRLTVV.